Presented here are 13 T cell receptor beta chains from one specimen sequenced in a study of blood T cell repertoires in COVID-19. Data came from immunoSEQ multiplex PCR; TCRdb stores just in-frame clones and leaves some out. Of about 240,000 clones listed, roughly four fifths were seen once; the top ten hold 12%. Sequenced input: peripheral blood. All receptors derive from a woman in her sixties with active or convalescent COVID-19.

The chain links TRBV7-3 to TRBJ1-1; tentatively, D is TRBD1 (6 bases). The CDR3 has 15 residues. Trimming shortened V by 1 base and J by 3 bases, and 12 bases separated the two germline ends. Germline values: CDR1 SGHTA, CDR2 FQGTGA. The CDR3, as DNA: TGTGCCAGCAGCTTAAGCGGGGGGGCGTACACTGAAGCTTTCTTT. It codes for CASSLSGGAYTEAFF.

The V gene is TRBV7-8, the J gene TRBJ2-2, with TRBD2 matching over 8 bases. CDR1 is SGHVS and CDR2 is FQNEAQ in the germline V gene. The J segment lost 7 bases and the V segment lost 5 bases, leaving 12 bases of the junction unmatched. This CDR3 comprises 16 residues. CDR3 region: CASSRVQRGRGGELFF. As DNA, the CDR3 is TGTGCCAGCAGCCGAGTCCAGCGGGGGAGAGGCGGGGAGCTGTTTTTT.

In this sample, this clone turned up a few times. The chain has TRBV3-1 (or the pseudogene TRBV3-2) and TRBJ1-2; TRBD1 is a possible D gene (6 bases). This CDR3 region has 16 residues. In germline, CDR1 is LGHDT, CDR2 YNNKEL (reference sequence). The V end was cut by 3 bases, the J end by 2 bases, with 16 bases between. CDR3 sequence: CASSQGARDANYGYTF. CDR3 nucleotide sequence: TGTGCCAGCAGCCAGGGGGCCAGGGATGCAAACTATGGCTACACCTTC.

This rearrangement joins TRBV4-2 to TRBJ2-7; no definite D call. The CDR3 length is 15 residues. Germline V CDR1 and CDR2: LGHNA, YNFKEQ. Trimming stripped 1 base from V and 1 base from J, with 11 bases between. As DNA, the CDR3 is TGTGCCAGCAGCCAAGTGTGGTCAGGTTCCTACGAGCAGTACTTC. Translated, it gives CASSQVWSGSYEQYF.

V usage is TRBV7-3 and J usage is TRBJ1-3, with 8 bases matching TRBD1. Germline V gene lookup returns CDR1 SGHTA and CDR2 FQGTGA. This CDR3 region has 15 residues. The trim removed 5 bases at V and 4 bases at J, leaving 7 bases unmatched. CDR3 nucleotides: TGTGCCAGCAGCGCCAGGGGGCCGGGCGGAAACACCATATATTTT. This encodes CASSARGPGGNTIYF.

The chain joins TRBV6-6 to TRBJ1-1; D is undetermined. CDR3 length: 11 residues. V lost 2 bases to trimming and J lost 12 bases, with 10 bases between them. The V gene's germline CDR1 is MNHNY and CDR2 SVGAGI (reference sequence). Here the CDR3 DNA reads TGTGCCAGCAGTTACGAAAGCTCGACTTTCTTT. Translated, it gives CASSYESSTFF.

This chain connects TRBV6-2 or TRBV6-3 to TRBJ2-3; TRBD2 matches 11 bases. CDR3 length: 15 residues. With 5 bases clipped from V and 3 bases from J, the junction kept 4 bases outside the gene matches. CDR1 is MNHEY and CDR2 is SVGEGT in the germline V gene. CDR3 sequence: CASSAGLAETDTQYF. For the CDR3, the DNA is TGTGCCAGCAGTGCGGGACTAGCGGAAACAGATACGCAGTATTTT.

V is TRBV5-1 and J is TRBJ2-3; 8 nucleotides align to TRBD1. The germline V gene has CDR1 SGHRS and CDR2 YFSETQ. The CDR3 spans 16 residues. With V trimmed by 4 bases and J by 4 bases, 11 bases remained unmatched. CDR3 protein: CASSLGRAGGSDTQYF. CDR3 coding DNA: TGCGCCAGCAGCCTTGGTCGGGCAGGGGGCTCAGATACGCAGTATTTT.

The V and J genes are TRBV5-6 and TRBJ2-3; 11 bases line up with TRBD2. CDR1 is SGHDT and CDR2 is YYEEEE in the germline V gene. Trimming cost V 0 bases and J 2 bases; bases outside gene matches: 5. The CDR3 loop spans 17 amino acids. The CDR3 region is CASSLGLAGLYTDTQYF. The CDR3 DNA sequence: TGTGCCAGCAGCTTGGGACTAGCGGGGCTTTACACAGATACGCAGTATTTT.

The CDR3, as DNA: TGTGCCAGCAGCTCCGGGACAATAAAAACCGGGGAGCTGTTTTTT. Translation gives CASSSGTIKTGELFF. The V gene is TRBV5-4, the J gene TRBJ2-2; weak D call: TRBD1 (6 bases). CDR1 and CDR2 from the germline V gene are SGHNT and YYREEE (reference sequence). The CDR3 is 15 amino acids. V was trimmed by 3 bases and J by 5 bases, leaving 14 bases between them.

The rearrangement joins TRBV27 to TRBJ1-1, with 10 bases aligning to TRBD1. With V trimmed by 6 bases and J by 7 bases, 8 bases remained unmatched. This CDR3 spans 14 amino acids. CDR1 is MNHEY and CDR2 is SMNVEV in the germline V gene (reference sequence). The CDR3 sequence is CASSRTTGGGEAFF. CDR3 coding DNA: TGTGCCAGCAGCCGAACGACAGGGGGCGGTGAAGCTTTCTTT.

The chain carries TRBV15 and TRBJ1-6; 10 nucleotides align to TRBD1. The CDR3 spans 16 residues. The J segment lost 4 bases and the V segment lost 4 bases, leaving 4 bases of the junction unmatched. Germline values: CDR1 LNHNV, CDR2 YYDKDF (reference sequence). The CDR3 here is CATSTRDRGYNSPLHF. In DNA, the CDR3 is TGTGCCACCAGCACCCGGGACAGGGGATATAATTCACCCCTCCACTTT. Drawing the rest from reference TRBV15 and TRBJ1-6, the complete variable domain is DAMVIQNPRYQVTQFGKPVTLSCSQTLNHNVMYWYQQKSSQAPKLLFHYYDKDFNNEADTPDNFQSRRPNTSFCFLDIRSPGLGDTAMYLCATSTRDRGYNSPLHFGNGTRLTVT.

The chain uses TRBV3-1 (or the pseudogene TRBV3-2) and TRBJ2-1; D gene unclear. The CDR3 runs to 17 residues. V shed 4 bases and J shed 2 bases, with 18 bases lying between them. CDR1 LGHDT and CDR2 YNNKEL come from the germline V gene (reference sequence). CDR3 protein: CASSPLLSIVPYNEQFF. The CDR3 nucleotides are TGTGCCAGCAGCCCCTTGCTCTCTATAGTACCCTACAATGAGCAGTTCTTC.